The clone carrying this TCR beta chain was recorded only once. Its specificity is unknown. The data belong to a study of siplizumab effects on memory and regulatory T cells. TCRdb's copy holds only in-frame clones and misses some; the assay was immunoSEQ multiplex PCR. The sample gives about 110,000 clones, roughly 89% of which show up once; 1% to 1.5% is in the top ten. Overall study results and limits: A minor share of alloreactive clones matched unstimulated subsets.

The CDR3 has 16 amino acids. In germline, CDR1 is SGHRS, CDR2 YFSETQ. V lost 4 bases and J lost 0, with 11 bases in between. The sample taken for sequencing was CD4+ T cells sorted from blood. This TCR came from a human donor in good health. The rearrangement uses TRBV5-1 and TRBJ1-6, with D possibly matching TRBD1 (6 bases). CDR3 in DNA: TGCGCCAGCAGCCGAGGGGGATCCTCCTATAATTCACCCCTCCACTTT. Amino acids: CASSRGGSSYNSPLHF.